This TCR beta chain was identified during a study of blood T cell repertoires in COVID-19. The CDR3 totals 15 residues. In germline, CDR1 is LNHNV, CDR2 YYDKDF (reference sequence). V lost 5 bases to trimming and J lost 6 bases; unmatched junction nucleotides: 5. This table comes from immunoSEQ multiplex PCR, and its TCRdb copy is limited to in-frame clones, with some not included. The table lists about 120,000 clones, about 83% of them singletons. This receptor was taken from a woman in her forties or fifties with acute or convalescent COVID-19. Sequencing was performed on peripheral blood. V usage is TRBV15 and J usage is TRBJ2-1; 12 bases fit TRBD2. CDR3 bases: TGTGCCACCAGCGTGGGACTAGCGGGCTCCAATGAGCAGTTCTTC. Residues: CATSVGLAGSNEQFF.